This T cell receptor beta chain appears in the sequencing data of a study of regulatory T cells in long-lasting Graves disease (dated by TCRdb to about 2021). Looking at the study overall: Antithyroid drugs had been taken for less than 3 months by newly diagnosed Graves' disease patients. This study used TCR sequencing and RNA sequencing of peripheral blood to compare persistent Graves' disease patients against newly diagnosed Graves' disease patients. The study took place in China and was registered as a clinical trial. A total of around 35 samples underwent TCR sequencing, from about 13 patients with persistent Graves' disease and 20 or so patients with newly diagnosed Graves' disease. The full study reports these points: Patients with persistent disease shared more public clonotypes (roughly 2,900) than newly diagnosed patients did (more than 900). Sequencing and analysis were limited to the TCR beta chain. Preferential use of TRBV28, TRBJ1-2 and TRBJ2-5 was observed in persistent disease, whereas TRBV20-1 and TRBJ2-1 were favored in newly diagnosed disease. The authors noted that the small sample size was a limitation that may lower accuracy. Persistent Graves' disease patients showed lower TCR Shannon entropy and fewer highly expanded clones than newly diagnosed patients, suggesting clonal expansion. Because the primary lesion, thyroid tissue, could not be accessed, the study looked at peripheral blood alone.

Reading the label with the study, this specimen's time point is: newly diagnosed GD, antithyroid drugs for less than 3 months. RNA was extracted from PBMCs in TRIzol for both TCR sequencing and RNA sequencing. The diagnosis of Graves' disease was made according to American Thyroid Association guidelines. The patients came from an endocrinology department in Xi'an, China. Each patient gave approximately 10 milliliters of peripheral blood, collected in an EDTA anticoagulant tube. PBMCs were isolated by Ficoll Paque Plus density gradient separation without further T cell sorting. RNA quality was checked with an Agilent 2100 Bioanalyzer and agarose gel, and concentration with a NanoDrop 2000. Library creation used multiplex PCR. This sample was sequenced with an Illumina HiSeq 4000. To build TCR beta libraries, CDR3 regions were amplified by Arm-PCR using iRepertoire HTBI primers. Before sequencing, the PCR products went through gel purification. In the authors' own workflow: Across samples, 60 to 75 TRBV and roughly 15 TRBJ segments were identified and used for gene usage analysis of CDR3 amino acid clonotypes. Filtered high-quality paired reads were merged into contigs using COPE and FqMerger. Contigs were aligned with BLAST to IMGT TRBV, TRBD and TRBJ reference genes, and CDR3 was defined per IMGT. Highly expanded clones were defined as clonotypes with a frequency above 0.1%. Repertoire diversity was measured by Shannon entropy, and V-J evenness by the Gini coefficient. Clonotypes shared by more than one individual were considered public. TCRdb trimmed the raw reads at Q25, called clones with MiXCR and kept productive beta chains. Each CDR3 protein appears once, grouped with its most common genes and DNA. The V and J calls and clone size are TCRdb's, not the authors'. This sample gives a few hundred thousand distinct CDR3 sequences in total; 16% of them show up just once. Of the sample, roughly 27% is held by the ten largest clones.

V is shortened by 5 bases, J by 6 bases, and the region joining them spans 20 bases. Spanning cysteine to phenylalanine, the CDR3 consists of 16 amino acids. Of the read, only the CDR3 DNA is kept; its 48 bases are in frame from base 1. CDR1 and CDR2 were assigned from the germline V gene as SGHTA and FQGNSA. Concerning this clonotype: The specificity of this receptor is unknown. The input lacks base qualities; no much larger clone sits a single base away.

These sequences were also reported in another study, on T cells in Graves' hyperthyroidism and ophthalmopathy. As described in the second report: Stable Graves' hyperthyroidism was defined as the absence of progression to ophthalmopathy over 18 months of follow-up. Hyperthyroidism patients were newly diagnosed, had a disease duration of under 2 months, and were aged 18 to 65 years. Any patient with an uncontrolled infection, another autoimmune disease, pregnancy or lactation was excluded. Clinical symptoms, serum thyroxine and TRAb, thyroid ultrasound, and orbital computed tomography formed the basis for the diagnoses. The first round of RT-PCR for the TCR CDR3 was performed with the HTBI primer set and the Qiagen OneStep RT-PCR kit. Blood samples also contained most of the expanded thyroid clonotypes (frequency above 0.001), which suggests that blood repertoires may reflect thyroid immune responses. A 13 V-J signature model separated ophthalmopathy from stable hyperthyroidism, with approximately 86% sensitivity and roughly 81% specificity in cross-validation and 80%/75% in testing. In validation, progression to ophthalmopathy was predicted by the model with 70% to 71% sensitivity and roughly 76% specificity, a median of 6.5 months before onset. To identify distinguishing TCR V-J signatures, a discovery cohort of around 100 patients was used, comprising roughly 45 with Graves' ophthalmopathy and under 60 with stable Graves' hyperthyroidism. Prospective prediction of ophthalmopathy was tested in an independent validation cohort consisting of roughly 19 hyperthyroidism patients and 17 patients who later progressed to ophthalmopathy. The 95 to 100 discovery patients were randomly divided into training and test sets at a 7:3 ratio. In addition, the study compared T-cell repertoires in thyroid tissue and in blood from roughly six Graves' hyperthyroidism patients. After sampling, hyperthyroidism patients received methimazole starting at 30 mg daily, and ophthalmopathy patients received high-dose intravenous methylprednisolone. Libraries were constructed in a second round of multiplex PCR, after which size selection and purification were carried out. The libraries were sequenced on an Illumina HiSeq2000 using paired-end 100 bp reads. SOAPnuke was used to process the raw data, with reads discarded if the reads contained adapters or uncalled bases, had a mean Phred below 15, or lacked an exact constant-primer or identifier match. COPE v1.2.5 was used to merge high-quality paired reads, and clonotypes were defined as unique nucleotide sequences. MiTCR v1.1 was used to align clonotypes to the IMGT TRBV, TRBD and TRBJ reference segments. The analysis was restricted to V-J combinations with a frequency above 0.0001, which together covered over 99% of the repertoires. A TCS score was defined as the ratio of F50 (clonal expansion) to E x V (chaos), with BLOSUM62-based TCRdist applied between CDR3 peptides within each V-J. Welch's t-statistics and random forest reduced 500 to 550 V-J features to about 12, which were used in a naive Bayes classifier (R e1071). No statistical method was used to set the sample size in advance, and investigators knew the group allocation. According to the paper, TCR Vbeta CDR3 sequencing was carried out on around 140 peripheral blood samples, which came from about 45 ophthalmopathy, 75 to 80 hyperthyroidism and roughly 17 progressor patients.

The receptor comes from a man in his forties with Graves disease. Donor details come from another sample of the same person, matched by shared clones. The sequence joins TRBV7-2 to TRBJ1-5, with a tentative D gene TRBD1 over 6 matching bases. This specimen consisted of peripheral blood mononuclear cells (PBMCs), obtained at new diagnosis, from a patient treated with antithyroid drugs. CDR3 loop: CASSRVGRGAGQPQHF. At the DNA level, the sequence is TGTGCCAGCAGCCGAGTGGGGCGGGGGGCAGGTCAGCCCCAGCATTTT.